This T cell receptor beta chain was recovered during a study of early T cells in non-severe SARS-CoV-2 infection (dated by TCRdb to the early 2020s). Context from the whole study: TCR sequencing used bulk RNA from unsorted whole blood, so alpha and beta chains could not be paired.

The research as a whole found: VDJdb matching was skewed toward anti-spike CD8 responses and likely underestimated virus-specific expansions, missing private and CD4 specificities.

Libraries were built with 5' RACE. TCRdb shows the sequencer as NextSeq 500. To correct for sequencing error and PCR bias, the TCR library protocol tagged individual cDNA molecules with unique molecular identifiers. Both TCR alpha and beta chains were sequenced, and tight co-correlation was observed between alpha and beta sequence abundances in each sample. The authors' pipeline ran thus. Decombinator V4 was used to annotate the V gene, J gene and CDR3 of the TCR sequences. TCRs were defined as expanded if a significant change between any two time points was detected under a Poisson model with p below 0.0001. TCR abundances were normalised to the total number of TCRs sequenced per sample and were expressed as counts per million. MAIT TCRs were defined by TRAV1-2 paired with TRAJ12, TRAJ20 or TRAJ33, and iNKT TCRs by TRAV10 paired with TRAJ18. VDJdb, accessed 1 November 2021, was searched for CMV, EBV and SARS-CoV-2 annotated TCRs, excluding TCRs annotated for multiple antigens. The raw public reads went through TCRdb reprocessing: fastp at Q25, MiXCR clone calling, in-frame beta chains kept. CDR3 protein duplicates are merged, each entry listing the most common genes and DNA. These V and J calls are TCRdb output, not the study's own analysis. In all, the sample holds about 64,000 distinct CDR3 sequences, and roughly 18% of those were seen once. The ten largest clones represent over 8% of the sample.

The study was a case-control design nested within a healthcare worker cohort in London, UK, with weekly nasopharyngeal swab PCR tests and blood sampling. Healthcare workers were enrolled in the week of the UK lockdown, from 23 to 31 March 2020, and were followed every week for up to roughly 16 weeks. Details on this clonotype: Its antigen remains unidentified. Qualities for individual bases were not recorded, and no much larger clone is one base off.

Reading from cysteine to phenylalanine, the CDR3 counts 14 amino acids. The read is trimmed to its CDR3 DNA, 42 bases read in frame from base 1. Trimmed from V: 5 bases; trimmed from J: 5 bases; junction bases lacking a gene match: 3. The germline V gene encodes CDR1 SGHVS and CDR2 FNYEAQ. This clonotype was obtained from an adult who was a healthcare worker with PCR-confirmed SARS-CoV-2 infection or an uninfected control (not recorded which). The sequencing used whole blood, collected at baseline. The chain joins TRBV7-6 to TRBJ2-3, and TRBD2 aligns with 11 junction nucleotides. The sequence in DNA is TGTGCCAGCAGCGCTAGCGGGAGGTTAGATACGCAGTATTTT. Translated, this is CASSASGRLDTQYF.